Reported below is one T cell receptor (beta chain). Its antigen is currently unknown. Surgery cases with the highest brain T cell transcript signatures were chosen for sequencing. Patients received at least one anti-epileptic drug before surgery. Libraries were prepared by immunoSEQ multiplex PCR; TCRdb keeps only in-frame clonotypes and omits some of them. Of tens of thousands of clones in the sample, about 92% were seen once. The germline CDR1 and CDR2 sequences are SQVTM and ANQGSEA. This CDR3 spans 13 amino acids. V dropped 7 bases and J dropped 3 bases, with 16 bases sitting between them. The data stem from a study of brain T cells in children with intractable seizures. Study findings and constraints: Pre- and post-surgery blood differed in depth, so pre-surgery absences may be undersampling. Only CDR3 sequence similarity suggested viral specificity, without known HCMV serostatus.

V usage is TRBV29-1 and J usage is TRBJ2-7, with D possibly being TRBD1 (6 bases). This clonotype was obtained from a boy under two years old with tuberous sclerosis and intractable seizures. The starting material was peripheral blood, obtained at surgery. CDR3 DNA sequence: TGCAGCGCACGACAGGATGAAATCTACGAGCAGTACTTC. Translated: CSARQDEIYEQYF.